Listed below are T cell receptor beta chains from one sample, sequenced in a study of cytomegalovirus exposure and HLA in healthy donors. TCRdb keeps only in-frame clones here, not all; method: immunoSEQ multiplex PCR. The sample consists of under 200,000 clones, roughly 87% of them appearing once. Sequencing input: PBMCs. These receptors came from a boy aged 2-15 years in good health and CMV-seronegative. CDR3s include the opening cysteine and the closing phenylalanine or tryptophan. A D gene is named only where the DNA matches it firmly. Not all rows give a size; the values are once, few, many and, for expanded clones, a class.

v_gene	abundance	j_gene	d_gene	CDR3aa	CDR3nt
TRBV5-1	-	TRBJ2-3	-	CASSLEGHRGDTQYF	TGCGCCAGCAGCTTGGAGGGACACCGCGGAGATACGCAGTATTTT
TRBV6-1	few	TRBJ1-3	TRBD1	CASGDRGNTIYF	TGTGCCAGTGGGGACAGGGGAAACACCATATATTTT
TRBV7-6	-	TRBJ2-7	-	CASSLKNLREQYF	TGTGCCAGCAGCTTAAAAAATCTGCGCGAGCAGTACTTC
TRBV4-1	-	TRBJ1-1	-	CASIPTIVQNTEAFF	TGCGCCAGCATCCCAACAATCGTTCAAAACACTGAAGCTTTCTTT
TRBV27	-	TRBJ1-6	-	CASSLWQGSRSPLHF	TGTGCCAGCAGTTTATGGCAGGGCTCCCGTTCACCCCTCCACTTT
TRBV27	-	TRBJ2-7	-	CASSLFGSGSYEQYF	TGTGCCAGCAGTTTATTTGGGTCGGGCTCCTACGAGCAGTACTTC
TRBV4-1	few	TRBJ2-3	TRBD2	CASSQVGLDRTDTQYF	TGCGCCAGCAGCCAAGTTGGACTAGACCGCACAGATACGCAGTATTTT
TRBV30	-	TRBJ2-7	-	CAWSVFLPDEQYF	TGTGCCTGGAGTGTATTCCTCCCTGACGAGCAGTACTTC
TRBV11-2	-	TRBJ2-1	-	CASRPIARAYEQFF	TGTGCCAGCAGACCTATAGCACGCGCGTATGAGCAGTTCTTC
TRBV11-2	-	TRBJ2-7	TRBD1	CASRRTGVYEQYF	TGTGCCAGCAGACGCACAGGGGTCTACGAGCAGTACTTC
TRBV6-1	once	TRBJ2-7	TRBD1	CASSEARQGILYEQYF	TGTGCCAGCAGTGAAGCTCGACAGGGCATACTCTACGAGCAGTACTTC